Sequencing of this T cell receptor (beta chain) was carried out in a study of blood T cells in healthy people across ages. It was with a sample-barcoded 5' primer and a J-beta primer mix that a second PCR of about 6 to 12 cycles was run. MiXCR, applied by TCRdb to the 5' RACE reads, yields one record per CDR3 protein. Among about 1.8 million distinct CDR3 sequences listed, just under 50% were seen once. Germline V gene sequence: CDR1 LGHDT, CDR2 YNNKEL (reference sequence). V lost 4 bases, J lost 4 bases, and 8 bases lay in between. The CDR3 is 13 amino acids. The chain employs TRBV3-1 and TRBJ1-5; D ambiguous. The specimen was blood. The origin of this receptor is a woman in her thirties or forties in good health. CDR3 coding DNA: TGTGCCAGCAGCCCTCGTCCGAATCAGCCCCAGCATTTT. Translated: CASSPRPNQPQHF.